These 8 T cell receptor beta chains were all obtained from the same sample, sequenced in a study of T cells in localized non-small cell lung cancer. TCRdb keeps only in-frame clones here, not all; method: immunoSEQ multiplex PCR. This repertoire shows under 40,000 clones, about 88% found once; its top ten account for around 4%. This material consisted of peripheral blood, taken before any cancer treatment. These receptors originate from a woman aged 35-75 years with stage I lung adenocarcinoma.

The rearrangement links TRBV2 to TRBJ2-7; TRBD1 aligns across 7 bases. The ends lost 5 bases at V and 0 bases at J; junction bases unmatched: 4. The CDR3 runs 14 residues. Germline values: CDR1 SNHLY, CDR2 FYNNEI. As DNA, the CDR3 is TGTGCCAGCAGTTCACGGGACAGCTCCTACGAGCAGTACTTC. Amino acid sequence: CASSSRDSSYEQYF.

The chain combines TRBV7-6 with TRBJ2-2; D is undetermined. The CDR3 has 16 residues. In germline, CDR1 is SGHVS, CDR2 FNYEAQ. V shed 3 bases and J shed 0 bases, with 11 bases lying between them. The CDR3 region has the DNA TGTGCCAGCAGCTTGTCTGTGGCCCCGAACACCGGGGAGCTGTTTTTT. Residues: CASSLSVAPNTGELFF.

The table lists this clone with a count of one. The CDR3 protein is CASSLGRTSGPTDTQYF. The DNA for the CDR3 is TGCGCCAGCAGCCTGGGTCGGACTAGCGGCCCCACAGATACGCAGTATTTT. The V and J genes are TRBV5-1 and TRBJ2-3; 10 nucleotides align to TRBD2. The J segment lost 2 bases and the V segment lost 4 bases, leaving 10 bases of the junction unmatched. The length of the CDR3 is 17 residues. Germline V gives CDR1 SGHRS, CDR2 YFSETQ. The whole variable domain, remainder taken from reference TRBV5-1 and TRBJ2-3, is KAGVTQTPRYLIKTRGQQVTLSCSPISGHRSVSWYQQTPGQGLQFLFEYFSETQRNKGNFPGRFSGRQFSNSRSEMNVSTLELGDSALYLCASSLGRTSGPTDTQYFGPGTRLTVL.

The gene calls are TRBV6-4 and TRBJ2-3; 7 positions match TRBD2. The CDR3 runs to 16 residues. Germline V gene sequence: CDR1 MRHNA, CDR2 SNTAGT. With 0 bases clipped from V and 1 base from J, the junction kept 4 bases outside the gene matches. The CDR3 spells CASSDSSSGGTDTQYF. The CDR3 DNA follows: TGTGCCAGCAGTGACTCCTCTAGCGGTGGCACAGATACGCAGTATTTT.

In this sample, this clone turned up a few times. The V gene is TRBV7-9, the J gene TRBJ1-2, with TRBD1 identical over 8 bases. J was trimmed by 3 bases and V by 4 bases; bases with no gene match: 7. CDR3 length: 15 residues. Per germline, CDR1 SEHNR and CDR2 FQNEAQ (reference sequence). For the CDR3, the DNA is TGTGCCAGCAGCTCCGCGGACAGGGAGGACTATGGCTACACCTTC. Translated: CASSSADREDYGYTF.

As for this clone: No conserved phenylalanine or tryptophan is present at the end of the CDR3, so a read error is the likely explanation. CDR3 nucleotides: TGCGCCAGCAGCCTAACGGTTCATGGTATTAACTATGGCTACACCTCC. Its translation is CASSLTVHGINYGYTS. The rearrangement links TRBV4-3 to TRBJ1-2; no clear D. Between the trimmed V and J ends, which lost 4 bases and 1 base, there was a span of 16 bases. Germline V gene sequence: CDR1 LGHNA, CDR2 YSLEER. This CDR3 is built from 16 residues.

The V call is TRBV16, the J call TRBJ2-5; D call uncertain. The V end was cut by 4 bases, the J end by 4 bases, with 4 bases between. CDR3 size: 11 residues. CDR1 and CDR2 from the germline V gene are KGHSY and FQNENV. CDR3 amino acids: CASSPRETQYF. DNA for the CDR3: TGTGCCAGCAGCCCTCGAGAGACCCAGTACTTC.

V usage is TRBV7-6 and J usage is TRBJ1-4; D unresolved. The CDR3 runs to 14 residues. Germline V gene lookup returns CDR1 SGHVS and CDR2 FNYEAQ. V dropped 1 base and J dropped 3 bases, with 6 bases sitting between them. For the CDR3, the DNA is TGTGCCAGCAGCTTAGGGATGGCTAATGAAAAACTGTTTTTT. Protein sequence: CASSLGMANEKLFF.